This T cell receptor (beta chain) appears in the sequencing data of a study of blood T cell repertoires in COVID-19. Study-level information: Sites in the United States, Italy and Spain provided acute and convalescent COVID-19 samples. The cDNA or gDNA used as material had been derived from T cells, B-cell-depleted T cells, or PBMCs.

Original processing notes: The authors estimated nucleated cell counts from reference gene primer amplification. Sequenced by immunoSEQ multiplex PCR; TCRdb stores in-frame clones only, minus some. V, J and clone size derive from that table, while D and trimming were established from the DNA sequence. In the table there are 200,000 to 300,000 clones, approximately 81% of which are singletons. This receptor was obtained from a man in his 60s with acute or convalescent COVID-19. The specimen was peripheral blood.

CDR3 DNA: TGTGCCAGCAGCCGAACAGGGACGAGCGGCTACACCTTC. Translated: CASSRTGTSGYTF. This chain joins TRBV12-3 or TRBV12-4 and TRBJ1-2; perhaps TRBD1 as D (6 bases). This CDR3 is built from 13 residues. V was trimmed by 6 bases and J by 8 bases, leaving 16 bases between them.